These T cell receptor beta chains were read from a single sample in a study of blood T cell repertoires in COVID-19. The data were produced by immunoSEQ multiplex PCR, yet TCRdb's version contains in-frame clones alone and is incomplete. The sample has approximately 220,000 clones; around 82% are singletons. The source material was PBMCs or T cells enriched from blood (not recorded which). The receptor source for this set is a woman in her forties with acute COVID-19. Each CDR3 is given with its conserved first and last residue. The order of the fields is CDR3 protein, CDR3 DNA, D gene, J gene, V gene, clone size. The D gene is left open where the match is weak. Rows give clone size only sometimes, using once, few, many, or a class for an expanded clone.

CDR3 protein: CASSQDLLPNTEAFF
CDR3 DNA: TGTGCCAGCAGCCAAGATTTACTACCGAACACTGAAGCTTTCTTT
D gene: NA
J gene: TRBJ1-1
V gene: TRBV14
clone size: NA

CDR3 protein: CASSDTQIGRGTDDGYTF
CDR3 DNA: TGTGCCAGCAGTGATACTCAGATAGGACGCGGGACTGATGATGGCTACACCTTC
D gene: NA
J gene: TRBJ1-2
V gene: TRBV2
clone size: few

CDR3 protein: CASSLGGGDGYTF
CDR3 DNA: TGTGCCAGCTCCCTGGGGGGGGGCGATGGCTACACCTTC
D gene: NA
J gene: TRBJ1-2
V gene: TRBV12-3/TRBV12-4
clone size: NA

CDR3 protein: CASSLVGRESPLHF
CDR3 DNA: TGTGCCAGCAGCTTAGTGGGCAGGGAATCACCCCTCCACTTT
D gene: NA
J gene: TRBJ1-6
V gene: TRBV7-2
clone size: once

CDR3 protein: CASSEYRGGGLYNEQFF
CDR3 DNA: TGTGCCAGCAGTGAATATAGAGGCGGGGGACTTTACAATGAGCAGTTCTTC
D gene: TRBD2
J gene: TRBJ2-1
V gene: TRBV25-1
clone size: NA

CDR3 protein: CASSSGLAGAPGELFF
CDR3 DNA: TGCGCCAGCAGCTCCGGACTAGCGGGGGCCCCCGGGGAGCTGTTTTTT
D gene: TRBD2
J gene: TRBJ2-2
V gene: TRBV5-1
clone size: few

CDR3 protein: CASRGDRGQYSNQPQHF
CDR3 DNA: TGTGCCAGCAGGGGGGACAGGGGACAATATAGCAATCAGCCCCAGCATTTT
D gene: TRBD1
J gene: TRBJ1-5
V gene: TRBV28
clone size: NA

CDR3 protein: CSVSRQLGSYEQYF
CDR3 DNA: TGCAGCGTATCCAGACAGCTGGGATCCTACGAGCAGTACTTC
D gene: NA
J gene: TRBJ2-7
V gene: TRBV29-1
clone size: NA

CDR3 protein: CASSGSRSSGELFF
CDR3 DNA: TGCGCCAGCAGCGGTAGCCGTTCCTCCGGGGAGCTGTTTTTT
D gene: NA
J gene: TRBJ2-2
V gene: TRBV5-1
clone size: NA

CDR3 protein: CASSLGAVTPGANVLTF
CDR3 DNA: TGTGCCAGCAGTTTAGGGGCCGTCACACCTGGGGCCAACGTCCTGACTTTC
D gene: NA
J gene: TRBJ2-6
V gene: TRBV27
clone size: NA

CDR3 protein: CASSLGLAGGLGDEQYF
CDR3 DNA: TGTGCCAGCAGCTTAGGACTAGCGGGGGGCCTAGGGGACGAGCAGTACTTC
D gene: TRBD2
J gene: TRBJ2-7
V gene: TRBV7-6
clone size: NA

CDR3 protein: CATSDYRVNQPQHF
CDR3 DNA: TGTGCCACCAGTGATTACAGGGTCAATCAGCCCCAGCATTTT
D gene: NA
J gene: TRBJ1-5
V gene: TRBV24-1
clone size: NA

CDR3 protein: CASSENTGSNQPQHF
CDR3 DNA: TGTGCCAGCAGTGAAAATACGGGAAGCAATCAGCCCCAGCATTTT
D gene: NA
J gene: TRBJ1-5
V gene: TRBV6-4
clone size: NA

CDR3 protein: CASSDSDRPYTF
CDR3 DNA: TGTGCCAGCAGTGACTCGGACAGGCCCTACACCTTC
D gene: TRBD1
J gene: TRBJ1-2
V gene: TRBV6-4
clone size: NA

CDR3 protein: CASSFGQGDYGYTF
CDR3 DNA: TGTGCCAGCAGCTTTGGACAGGGGGACTATGGCTACACCTTC
D gene: TRBD1
J gene: TRBJ1-2
V gene: TRBV5-6
clone size: NA

CDR3 protein: CASSPLSTEAFF
CDR3 DNA: TGTGCCAGCAGTCCCTTGAGCACTGAAGCTTTCTTT
D gene: NA
J gene: TRBJ1-1
V gene: TRBV11-2
clone size: few

CDR3 protein: CASSYGLAESYNEQFF
CDR3 DNA: TGTGCCAGCAGTTACGGTCTAGCGGAATCCTACAATGAGCAGTTCTTC
D gene: TRBD2
J gene: TRBJ2-1
V gene: TRBV6-5
clone size: few

CDR3 protein: CASSTQETQYF
CDR3 DNA: TGTGCCAGTAGTACGCAAGAGACCCAGTACTTC
D gene: NA
J gene: TRBJ2-5
V gene: TRBV19
clone size: NA

CDR3 protein: CASSLSIKSSPLHF
CDR3 DNA: TGTGCCAGCAGTTTATCTATTAAGTCTTCACCCCTCCACTTT
D gene: NA
J gene: TRBJ1-6
V gene: TRBV28
clone size: NA

CDR3 protein: CASSQSRTGAPSEGGYTF
CDR3 DNA: TGTGCCAGCAGCCAATCGCGGACAGGGGCCCCGTCCGAGGGCGGCTACACCTTC
D gene: TRBD1
J gene: TRBJ1-2
V gene: TRBV14
clone size: NA

CDR3 protein: CAWSVLGRGVAYEQYF
CDR3 DNA: TGTGCCTGGAGTGTACTAGGGAGGGGTGTCGCCTACGAGCAGTACTTC
D gene: TRBD2
J gene: TRBJ2-7
V gene: TRBV30
clone size: NA

CDR3 protein: CAWGRGGSRPGANVLTF
CDR3 DNA: TGTGCCTGGGGGCGGGGGGGATCGAGACCTGGGGCCAACGTCCTGACTTTC
D gene: TRBD2
J gene: TRBJ2-6
V gene: TRBV30
clone size: few

CDR3 protein: CASKEREGPVTGELFF
CDR3 DNA: TGTGCCAGCAAGGAGCGGGAGGGCCCCGTCACCGGGGAGCTGTTTTTT
D gene: TRBD2
J gene: TRBJ2-2
V gene: TRBV7-8
clone size: NA

CDR3 protein: CASSLRASTDTQYF
CDR3 DNA: TGTGCCAGCAGTTTGCGAGCTAGCACAGATACGCAGTATTTT
D gene: NA
J gene: TRBJ2-3
V gene: TRBV27
clone size: NA

CDR3 protein: CASSPGTGRATEAFF
CDR3 DNA: TGCGCCAGCAGCCCCGGGACAGGGCGGGCCACTGAAGCTTTCTTT
D gene: TRBD1
J gene: TRBJ1-1
V gene: TRBV5-1
clone size: NA

CDR3 protein: CASSLNRQGNSPLHF
CDR3 DNA: TGCGCCAGCAGCTTGAATAGGCAGGGAAATTCACCCCTCCACTTT
D gene: NA
J gene: TRBJ1-6
V gene: TRBV5-1
clone size: NA

CDR3 protein: CASSRAGLGNSPLHF
CDR3 DNA: TGTGCCAGCAGCAGGGCAGGGTTGGGGAATTCACCCCTCCACTTT
D gene: NA
J gene: TRBJ1-6
V gene: TRBV5-4
clone size: NA

CDR3 protein: CASRRDHVTEKLFF
CDR3 DNA: TGTGCCAGCAGGCGGGACCATGTTACCGAAAAACTGTTTTTT
D gene: NA
J gene: TRBJ1-4
V gene: TRBV2
clone size: NA

CDR3 protein: CASSLAPSGDQTQYF
CDR3 DNA: TGCGCCAGCAGCTTGGCCCCTAGCGGGGACCAGACCCAGTACTTC
D gene: TRBD2
J gene: TRBJ2-5
V gene: TRBV5-1
clone size: NA

CDR3 protein: CSRGGNEQFF
CDR3 DNA: TGCAGTCGTGGAGGGAATGAGCAGTTCTTC
D gene: NA
J gene: TRBJ2-1
V gene: TRBV20-1
clone size: NA

CDR3 protein: CATSDPGQSNTEAFF
CDR3 DNA: TGTGCCACCAGTGACCCTGGACAAAGTAACACTGAAGCTTTCTTT
D gene: NA
J gene: TRBJ1-1
V gene: TRBV24-1
clone size: NA

CDR3 protein: CASSLRGWGGTDTQYF
CDR3 DNA: TGTGCCAGCAGCTTAAGAGGGTGGGGGGGCACAGATACGCAGTATTTT
D gene: NA
J gene: TRBJ2-3
V gene: TRBV11-2
clone size: NA

CDR3 protein: CASSQGAQSNQPQHF
CDR3 DNA: TGTGCCAGTAGCCAGGGGGCTCAGAGCAATCAGCCCCAGCATTTT
D gene: TRBD1
J gene: TRBJ1-5
V gene: TRBV19
clone size: few

CDR3 protein: CASRKNRDRANYGYTF
CDR3 DNA: TGTGCCAGCAGAAAAAACCGGGACAGGGCTAACTATGGCTACACCTTC
D gene: TRBD1
J gene: TRBJ1-2
V gene: TRBV7-9
clone size: NA

CDR3 protein: CASSVGDRVNYGYTF
CDR3 DNA: TGTGCCAGCAGCGTAGGCGACAGGGTGAACTATGGCTACACCTTC
D gene: TRBD1
J gene: TRBJ1-2
V gene: TRBV9
clone size: few

CDR3 protein: CASSGLAGVNRQETQYF
CDR3 DNA: TGTGCCAGCAGCGGACTAGCGGGAGTTAACCGCCAAGAGACCCAGTACTTC
D gene: TRBD2
J gene: TRBJ2-5
V gene: TRBV7-2
clone size: NA

CDR3 protein: CASSQAGPYGYTF
CDR3 DNA: TGTGCCAGCAGCCAAGCAGGCCCCTATGGCTACACCTTC
D gene: NA
J gene: TRBJ1-2
V gene: TRBV14
clone size: NA

CDR3 protein: CARQPGTGLNTEAFF
CDR3 DNA: TGTGCCAGACAGCCTGGGACAGGTTTGAACACTGAAGCTTTCTTT
D gene: TRBD1
J gene: TRBJ1-1
V gene: TRBV2
clone size: once

CDR3 protein: CASSASIGNTIYF
CDR3 DNA: TGTGCCAGCAGTGCCAGTATTGGAAACACCATATATTTT
D gene: NA
J gene: TRBJ1-3
V gene: TRBV2
clone size: few

CDR3 protein: CASSVDGDSPLHF
CDR3 DNA: TGTGCCAGTAGTGTCGACGGGGATTCACCCCTCCACTTT
D gene: NA
J gene: TRBJ1-6
V gene: TRBV19
clone size: few

CDR3 protein: CASSYVNSGAEAFF
CDR3 DNA: TGTGCCAGCAGTTACGTAAACTCAGGGGCGGAAGCTTTCTTT
D gene: NA
J gene: TRBJ1-1
V gene: TRBV6-5
clone size: NA

CDR3 protein: CAIVNGGNSPLHF
CDR3 DNA: TGTGCCATCGTCAATGGGGGGAATTCACCCCTCCACTTT
D gene: NA
J gene: TRBJ1-6
V gene: TRBV2
clone size: NA

CDR3 protein: CASSHPPGDGEETQYF
CDR3 DNA: TGTGCCAGTAGTCACCCACCGGGGGACGGAGAAGAGACCCAGTACTTC
D gene: NA
J gene: TRBJ2-5
V gene: TRBV19
clone size: NA

CDR3 protein: CASSALTGGTQYF
CDR3 DNA: TGTGCCAGCAGCGCCCTGACAGGGGGCACGCAGTATTTT
D gene: TRBD1
J gene: TRBJ2-3
V gene: TRBV11-3
clone size: once

CDR3 protein: CASSLSAGIPYEQYF
CDR3 DNA: TGTGCCAGCAGCTTAAGCGCAGGGATACCGTACGAGCAGTACTTC
D gene: NA
J gene: TRBJ2-7
V gene: TRBV5-4
clone size: NA

CDR3 protein: CASSRTSGYYEQYF
CDR3 DNA: TGTGCCAGCAGCCGGACTAGCGGGTACTACGAGCAGTACTTC
D gene: TRBD2
J gene: TRBJ2-7
V gene: TRBV6-2/TRBV6-3
clone size: NA

CDR3 protein: CASSEIQGGEQYF
CDR3 DNA: TGCGCCAGCAGCGAAATACAGGGGGGCGAGCAGTACTTC
D gene: TRBD1
J gene: TRBJ2-7
V gene: TRBV5-1
clone size: NA

CDR3 protein: CASSPRTGNGYTF
CDR3 DNA: TGTGCCAGCAGCCCCCGGACAGGGAATGGCTACACCTTC
D gene: TRBD1
J gene: TRBJ1-2
V gene: TRBV3-1/TRBV3-2
clone size: NA

CDR3 protein: CASSLRGQVHGYTF
CDR3 DNA: TGTGCCAGCAGTTTAAGGGGACAGGTACATGGCTACACCTTC
D gene: TRBD1
J gene: TRBJ1-2
V gene: TRBV28
clone size: NA

CDR3 protein: CASSSLTGGINTIYF
CDR3 DNA: TGTGCCAGCAGCTCACTGACAGGGGGTATAAACACCATATATTTT
D gene: TRBD1
J gene: TRBJ1-3
V gene: TRBV9
clone size: NA

CDR3 protein: CASSPGTGQEKLFF
CDR3 DNA: TGTGCCAGCAGCCCCGGGACAGGGCAGGAAAAACTGTTTTTT
D gene: TRBD1
J gene: TRBJ1-4
V gene: TRBV11-1
clone size: few

CDR3 protein: CASSLGAGGNTGELFF
CDR3 DNA: TGCGCCAGCAGCTTGGGCGCAGGGGGCAACACCGGGGAGCTGTTTTTT
D gene: TRBD1
J gene: TRBJ2-2
V gene: TRBV5-1
clone size: NA

CDR3 protein: CASSNLAGRHNEQFF
CDR3 DNA: TGTGCCAGCAGTAACCTAGCGGGTCGACACAATGAGCAGTTCTTC
D gene: TRBD2
J gene: TRBJ2-1
V gene: TRBV28
clone size: NA

CDR3 protein: CASSWSGTRQFYGYTF
CDR3 DNA: TGTGCCAGCAGTTGGTCCGGGACACGACAATTTTATGGCTACACCTTC
D gene: NA
J gene: TRBJ1-2
V gene: TRBV27
clone size: NA

CDR3 protein: CASSLVPGQMGGYTF
CDR3 DNA: TGTGCCAGCAGCTTAGTGCCGGGACAAATGGGGGGCTACACCTTC
D gene: NA
J gene: TRBJ1-2
V gene: TRBV7-6
clone size: NA

CDR3 protein: CASSAGLARGETQYF
CDR3 DNA: TGTGCCAGCAGCGCGGGACTAGCGCGGGGAGAGACCCAGTACTTC
D gene: TRBD2
J gene: TRBJ2-5
V gene: TRBV5-5
clone size: NA

CDR3 protein: CASSILGQSTDTQYF
CDR3 DNA: TGTGCCAGTAGTATCCTGGGACAGAGCACAGATACGCAGTATTTT
D gene: TRBD1
J gene: TRBJ2-3
V gene: TRBV19
clone size: NA

CDR3 protein: CATSKETTGLREKLFF
CDR3 DNA: TGTGCCACCAGCAAAGAAACGACAGGATTAAGGGAAAAACTGTTTTTT
D gene: NA
J gene: TRBJ1-4
V gene: TRBV15
clone size: NA

CDR3 protein: CASSLERGQPSTDTQYF
CDR3 DNA: TGTGCCAGCAGCTTAGAACGAGGGCAGCCTAGCACAGATACGCAGTATTTT
D gene: NA
J gene: TRBJ2-3
V gene: TRBV11-2
clone size: NA